This is a list of T cell receptor beta chains from one sample in a study of T cell responses to AZD1222 COVID-19 vaccine. The assay was immunoSEQ multiplex PCR, and TCRdb's table has in-frame clones only and misses some. The sample lists 200,000 or so clones, under 95% occurring once. The specimen comprised peripheral blood, sampled on day 0 of AZD1222 vaccination. These receptors were taken from an adult in good health. CDR3s include the opening cysteine and the closing phenylalanine or tryptophan. The D gene is left open where the match is weak. The listing skips clone size in some rows; elsewhere it reads once, few, many or a size class.

clone size,D gene,V gene,J gene,CDR3 DNA,CDR3 protein
NA,TRBD2,TRBV4-2,TRBJ2-5,TGTGCCAGCAGCCAAGGTTCTCCGGGTACTAGCGGATACCAAGAGACCCAGTACTTC,CASSQGSPGTSGYQETQYF
NA,NA,TRBV3-1/TRBV3-2,TRBJ1-1,TGTGCCAGCAGCCACGGGACTATTAACACTGAAGCTTTCTTT,CASSHGTINTEAFF
NA,TRBD1,TRBV10-1,TRBJ2-2,TGCGCCAGCAGTGAGACAGGGGGCACCGGGGAGCTGTTTTTT,CASSETGGTGELFF
NA,NA,TRBV4-3,TRBJ2-7,TGCGCCAGCAGCCAAGGGGAGAAGACCTACGAGCAGTACTTC,CASSQGEKTYEQYF
NA,NA,TRBV7-9,TRBJ1-1,TGTGCCAGCAGCGTAGGACGGGTAAACACTGAAGCTTTCTTT,CASSVGRVNTEAFF
NA,NA,TRBV7-8,TRBJ1-2,TGTGCCAGCAGCTTAGTCCGAGACGGTCCAGGCTACACCTTC,CASSLVRDGPGYTF
NA,NA,TRBV27,TRBJ1-5,TGTGCCAGCAGTTCCTATAGCAATCAGCCCCAGCATTTT,CASSSYSNQPQHF
NA,TRBD1,TRBV4-2,TRBJ1-2,TGTGCCAGCAGCCAAGATAGGGACAGTGGCTTGGGCTACACCTTC,CASSQDRDSGLGYTF
NA,NA,TRBV2,TRBJ1-5,TGTGCCAGCAGTGAAGGGGCTATTAGCAATCAGCCCCAGCATTTT,CASSEGAISNQPQHF
NA,NA,TRBV5-8,TRBJ2-5,TGTGCCAGCAGCTTAGACAGTTACCAAGAGACCCAGTACTTC,CASSLDSYQETQYF
NA,NA,TRBV7-8,TRBJ1-5,TGTGCCAGCAGCCGGCTTCTTAGGGGGTCGAGGCAGCCCCAGCATTTT,CASSRLLRGSRQPQHF
NA,TRBD2,TRBV9,TRBJ2-1,TGTGCCAGCAGCGTAGATGCGGGGGTTTACAATGAGCAGTTCTTC,CASSVDAGVYNEQFF
NA,NA,TRBV5-1,TRBJ2-7,TGCGCCAGCAGCTTGGCGCCCGGGACACACTACGAGCAGTACTTC,CASSLAPGTHYEQYF
NA,NA,TRBV7-2,TRBJ2-7,TGTGCCAGCAGCTTAGAAACAGAGTCCTACGAGCAGTACTTC,CASSLETESYEQYF
once,TRBD2,TRBV28,TRBJ2-1,TGTGCCAGCAGTCTGGGACTAGCGGGAGCGGGTGAGCAGTTCTTC,CASSLGLAGAGEQFF
NA,NA,TRBV4-1,TRBJ1-5,TGCGCCAGCAGCCAAGTGGCAGCAAGCAATCAGCCCCAGCATTTT,CASSQVAASNQPQHF
NA,TRBD1,TRBV16,TRBJ1-3,TGTGCCAGCAGCCAAACCGGACAGGGGGGCTCTGGAAACACCATATATTTT,CASSQTGQGGSGNTIYF
NA,NA,TRBV12-3/TRBV12-4,TRBJ1-1,TGTGCCAGCAGTTTTGTGGGGGATGAAGCTTTCTTT,CASSFVGDEAFF
NA,TRBD1,TRBV7-9,TRBJ2-7,TGTGCCAGCAGCTTAAACAGGGGGAGTTACGAGCAGTACTTC,CASSLNRGSYEQYF
NA,TRBD2,TRBV7-3,TRBJ2-7,TGTGCCAGCAGCCCCCAAGCGGGACCTTTCTACGAGCAGTACTTC,CASSPQAGPFYEQYF
NA,NA,TRBV7-2,TRBJ1-6,TGTGCCAGCAGCTTAGCGCCGGGGGGGAACTCACCCCTCCACTTT,CASSLAPGGNSPLHF
NA,TRBD1,TRBV2,TRBJ1-5,TGTGCCAGCAGTGGCCAGGGGGCTAGTCAGCCCCAGCATTTT,CASSGQGASQPQHF
NA,TRBD2,TRBV18,TRBJ2-1,TGTGCCAGCTTCATGGGACTAGCGGGAGATATTGAGCAGTTCTTC,CASFMGLAGDIEQFF
NA,TRBD2,TRBV29-1,TRBJ2-3,TGCAGCGTTGACCCCAGCGGGAGGACAGATACGCAGTATTTT,CSVDPSGRTDTQYF
NA,NA,TRBV5-4,TRBJ1-5,TGTGCCAGCAGCCAGGGAACTAGTGGCAATCAGCCCCAGCATTTT,CASSQGTSGNQPQHF
NA,NA,TRBV6-6,TRBJ1-2,TGTGCCAGCAGTTACTCGCCCCAGTTAGCTAACTATGGCTACACCTTC,CASSYSPQLANYGYTF
many,NA,TRBV7-8,TRBJ2-7,TGTGCCAGCAGCTCCCCACGGAGGGGCCTCACCTACGAGCAGTACTTC,CASSSPRRGLTYEQYF